This section outlines one TCR beta chain sequence together with its context. Germline is not matched at one junction end, which may reflect a read error. Germline V CDR1 and CDR2: MNHEY, SVGAGI. CDR3 length: 14 residues. This entry belongs to a study of shared clonotypes between healthy human individuals. The data were produced by immunoSEQ multiplex PCR, yet TCRdb's version contains in-frame clones alone and is incomplete. Of 2 million to 2.5 million clones in the sample, approximately 96% were seen once. The specimen was naive CD4+ T cells sorted from blood. Subset defined: CD45RA+ positively selected. This clonotype originated in a man between 18 and 29 years old in good health. V gene TRBV6-5 combines with J gene TRBJ2-3; D could derive from TRBD1 or TRBD2 (5 bases each). Here the CDR3 reads CASSYWDSTDTQYF. DNA of the CDR3: TGTGCCAGCAGCTACTGGGACAGCACAGATACGCAGTATTTT.